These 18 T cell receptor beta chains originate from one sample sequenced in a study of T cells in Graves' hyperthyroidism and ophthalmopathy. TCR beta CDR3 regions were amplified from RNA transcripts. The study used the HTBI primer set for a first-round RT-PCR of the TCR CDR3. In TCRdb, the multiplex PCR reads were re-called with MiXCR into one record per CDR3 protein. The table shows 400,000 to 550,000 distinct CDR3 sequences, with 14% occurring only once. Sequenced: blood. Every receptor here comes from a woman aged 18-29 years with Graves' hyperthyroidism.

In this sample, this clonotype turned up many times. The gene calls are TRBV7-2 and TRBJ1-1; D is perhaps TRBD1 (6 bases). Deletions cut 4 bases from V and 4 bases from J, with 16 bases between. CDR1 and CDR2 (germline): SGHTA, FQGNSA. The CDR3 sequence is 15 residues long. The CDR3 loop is CASSYSAGAGTEAFF. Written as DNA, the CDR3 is TGTGCCAGCAGCTATTCCGCAGGGGCGGGCACTGAAGCTTTCTTT.

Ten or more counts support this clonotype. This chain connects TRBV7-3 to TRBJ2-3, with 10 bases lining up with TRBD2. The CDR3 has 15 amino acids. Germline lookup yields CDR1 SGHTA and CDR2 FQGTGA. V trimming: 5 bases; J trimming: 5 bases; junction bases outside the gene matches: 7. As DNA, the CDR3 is TGTGCCAGCAGCGCCATAGCGGGAGGTCGAGATACGCAGTATTTT. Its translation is CASSAIAGGRDTQYF.

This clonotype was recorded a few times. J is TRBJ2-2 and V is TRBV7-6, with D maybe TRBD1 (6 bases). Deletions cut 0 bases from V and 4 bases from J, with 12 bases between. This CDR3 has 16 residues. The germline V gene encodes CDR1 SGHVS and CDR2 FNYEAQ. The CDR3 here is CASSLAKTGITGELFF. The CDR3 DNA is TGTGCCAGCAGCTTAGCGAAGACAGGAATCACCGGGGAGCTGTTTTTT.

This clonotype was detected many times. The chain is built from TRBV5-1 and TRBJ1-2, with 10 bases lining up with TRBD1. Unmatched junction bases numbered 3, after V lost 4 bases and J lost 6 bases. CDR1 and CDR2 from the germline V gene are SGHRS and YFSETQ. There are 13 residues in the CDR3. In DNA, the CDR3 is TGCGCCAGCAGCCCGGGACAGGGGCATGGCTACACCTTC. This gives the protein CASSPGQGHGYTF. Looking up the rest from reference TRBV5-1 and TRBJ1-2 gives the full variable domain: KAGVTQTPRYLIKTRGQQVTLSCSPISGHRSVSWYQQTPGQGLQFLFEYFSETQRNKGNFPGRFSGRQFSNSRSEMNVSTLELGDSALYLCASSPGQGHGYTFGSGTRLTVV.

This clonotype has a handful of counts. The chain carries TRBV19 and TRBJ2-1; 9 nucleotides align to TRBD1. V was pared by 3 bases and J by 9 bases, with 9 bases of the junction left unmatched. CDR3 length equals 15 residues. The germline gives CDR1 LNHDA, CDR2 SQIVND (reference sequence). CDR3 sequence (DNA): TGTGCCAGTAGTATGTGGACAGGGGCCGGCAGTGAGCAGTTCTTC. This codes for CASSMWTGAGSEQFF.

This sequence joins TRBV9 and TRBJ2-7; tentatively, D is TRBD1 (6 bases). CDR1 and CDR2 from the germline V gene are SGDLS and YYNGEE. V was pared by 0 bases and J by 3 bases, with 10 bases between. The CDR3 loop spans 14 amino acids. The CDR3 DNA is TGTGCCAGCAGCGTAGATGGACAGCGCTACGAGCAGTACTTC. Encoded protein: CASSVDGQRYEQYF.

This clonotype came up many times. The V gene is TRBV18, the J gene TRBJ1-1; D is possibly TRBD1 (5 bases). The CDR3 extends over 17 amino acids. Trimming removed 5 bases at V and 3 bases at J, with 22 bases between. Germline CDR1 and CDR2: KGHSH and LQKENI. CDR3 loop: CASSTSVDQGAYTEAFF. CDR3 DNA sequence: TGTGCCAGCTCAACTTCTGTTGATCAGGGAGCGTACACTGAAGCTTTCTTT.

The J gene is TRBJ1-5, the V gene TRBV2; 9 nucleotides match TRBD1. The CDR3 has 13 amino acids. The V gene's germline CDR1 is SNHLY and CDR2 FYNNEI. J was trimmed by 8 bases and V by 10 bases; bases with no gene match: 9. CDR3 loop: CANYRGRGEPQHF. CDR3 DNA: TGTGCCAACTACAGGGGGCGCGGGGAGCCCCAGCATTTT.

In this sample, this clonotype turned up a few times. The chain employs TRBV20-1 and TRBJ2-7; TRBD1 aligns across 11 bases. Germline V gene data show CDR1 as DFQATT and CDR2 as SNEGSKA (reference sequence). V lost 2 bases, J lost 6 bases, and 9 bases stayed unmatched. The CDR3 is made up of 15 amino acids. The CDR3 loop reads CSARRGGTGGTEQYF. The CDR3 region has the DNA TGCAGTGCTAGAAGGGGGGGGACAGGGGGGACCGAGCAGTACTTC.

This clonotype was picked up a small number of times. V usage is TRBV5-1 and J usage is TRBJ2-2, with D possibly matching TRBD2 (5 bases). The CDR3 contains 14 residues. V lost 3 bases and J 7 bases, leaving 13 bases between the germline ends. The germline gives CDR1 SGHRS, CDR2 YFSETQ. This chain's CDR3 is CASSSGGPLGELFF. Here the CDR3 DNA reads TGCGCCAGCAGCTCCGGCGGGCCACTCGGGGAGCTGTTTTTT.

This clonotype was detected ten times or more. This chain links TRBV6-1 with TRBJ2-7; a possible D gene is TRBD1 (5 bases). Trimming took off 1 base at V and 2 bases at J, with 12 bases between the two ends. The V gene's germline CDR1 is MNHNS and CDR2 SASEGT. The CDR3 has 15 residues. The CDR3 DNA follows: TGTGCCAGCAGTGAAGGTTGGGGCTCCCCCTACGAGCAGTACTTC. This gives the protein CASSEGWGSPYEQYF.

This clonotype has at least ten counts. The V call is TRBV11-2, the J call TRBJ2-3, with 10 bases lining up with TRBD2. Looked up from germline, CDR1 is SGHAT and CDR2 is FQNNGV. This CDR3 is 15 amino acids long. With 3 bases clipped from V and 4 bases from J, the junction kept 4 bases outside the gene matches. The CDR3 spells CASSFLAGVADTQYF. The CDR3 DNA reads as TGTGCCAGCAGCTTCCTAGCGGGAGTTGCAGATACGCAGTATTTT.

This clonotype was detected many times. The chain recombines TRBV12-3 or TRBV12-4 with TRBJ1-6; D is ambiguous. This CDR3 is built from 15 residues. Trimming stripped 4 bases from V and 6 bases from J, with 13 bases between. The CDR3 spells CASSSGGPPNSPLHF. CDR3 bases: TGTGCCAGCAGTTCGGGAGGGCCGCCTAATTCACCCCTCCACTTT.

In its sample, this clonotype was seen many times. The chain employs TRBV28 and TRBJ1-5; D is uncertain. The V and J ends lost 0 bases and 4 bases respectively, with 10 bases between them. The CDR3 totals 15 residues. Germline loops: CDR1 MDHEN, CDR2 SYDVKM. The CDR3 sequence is CASSLWFNPNQPQHF. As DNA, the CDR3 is TGTGCCAGCAGTTTATGGTTTAATCCGAATCAGCCCCAGCATTTT. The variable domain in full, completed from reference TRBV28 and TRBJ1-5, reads DVKVTQSSRYLVKRTGEKVFLECVQDMDHENMFWYRQDPGLGLRLIYFSYDVKMKEKGDIPEGYSVSREKKERFSLILESASTNQTSMYLCASSLWFNPNQPQHFGDGTRLSIL.

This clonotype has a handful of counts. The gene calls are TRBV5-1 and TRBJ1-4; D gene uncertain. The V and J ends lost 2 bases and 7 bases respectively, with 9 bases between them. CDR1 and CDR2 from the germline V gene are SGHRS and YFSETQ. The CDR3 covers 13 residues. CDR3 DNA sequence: TGCGCCAGCAGCTTAGTGATTGGTGAAAAACTGTTTTTT. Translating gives CASSLVIGEKLFF.

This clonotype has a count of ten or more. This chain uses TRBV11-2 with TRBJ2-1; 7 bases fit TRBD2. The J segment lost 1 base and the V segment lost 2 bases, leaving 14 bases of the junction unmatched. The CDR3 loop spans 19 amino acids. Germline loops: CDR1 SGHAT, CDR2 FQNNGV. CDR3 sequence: CASSLRFDGGSDSYNEQFF. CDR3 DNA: TGTGCCAGCAGCTTAAGGTTCGATGGCGGGAGTGATTCCTACAATGAGCAGTTCTTC.

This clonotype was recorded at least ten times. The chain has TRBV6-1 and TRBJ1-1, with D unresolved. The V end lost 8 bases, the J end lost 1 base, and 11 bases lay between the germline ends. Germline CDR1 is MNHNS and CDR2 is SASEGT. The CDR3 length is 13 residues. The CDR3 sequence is CASGWTTNTEAFF. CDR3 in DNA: TGTGCCAGCGGGTGGACGACGAACACTGAAGCTTTCTTT.

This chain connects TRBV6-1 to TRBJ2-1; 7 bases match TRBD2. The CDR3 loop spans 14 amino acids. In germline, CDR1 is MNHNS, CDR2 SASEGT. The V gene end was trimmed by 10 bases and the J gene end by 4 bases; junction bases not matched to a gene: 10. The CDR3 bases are TGTGCCATCCGATCTAGCGGATATTACAATGAGCAGTTCTTC. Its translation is CAIRSSGYYNEQFF.